Each of the 5 T cell receptor beta chains below was sequenced from the same sample in a study of T cells in tumors and immune-related adverse events. This table comes from immunoSEQ multiplex PCR, and its TCRdb copy is limited to in-frame clones, with some not included. The sample contains roughly 8,300 clones, about 95% of which appear only once. Source: lymph node tissue, taken from a patient treated with anti-PD-1 therapy. Receptors originate from a female donor with metastatic renal cell carcinoma.

This rearrangement joins TRBV7-6 to TRBJ2-1, with 8 bases fitting TRBD1. Germline trimming cut 1 base from V and 2 bases from J; bases unmatched to any gene: 4. The length of the CDR3 is 16 residues. Germline assignment: CDR1 SGHVS and CDR2 FNYEAQ. For the CDR3, the DNA is TGTGCCAGCAGCTTAGTGGGGACAGGCGCCTACAATGAGCAGTTCTTC. This sequence encodes CASSLVGTGAYNEQFF.

The V call is TRBV28, the J call TRBJ1-5; possible D gene TRBD1, 6 bases. This CDR3 is 15 amino acids long. Germline lookup yields CDR1 MDHEN and CDR2 SYDVKM. Deletions cut 3 bases from V and 2 bases from J, with 11 bases between. For the CDR3, the DNA is TGTGCCAGCAGTTTCCTCGGACAGCGCAATCAGCCCCAGCATTTT. Translated: CASSFLGQRNQPQHF.

A single count supports this clone. The genes are TRBV7-9 and TRBJ2-7; tentatively, D is TRBD1 (7 bases). Per the germline V gene, CDR1 is SEHNR and CDR2 is FQNEAQ (reference sequence). Trimming stripped 2 bases from V and 4 bases from J, with 18 bases between. This CDR3 has 16 amino acids. The CDR3, as DNA: TGTGCCAGCAGCTTAATTGGGTGGAGGGGGCGTTACGAGCAGTACTTC. Translated: CASSLIGWRGRYEQYF.

This chain joins TRBV12-5 and TRBJ2-1; a possible D gene is TRBD2 (5 bases). CDR3 size: 14 residues. V lost 1 base and J lost 2, with 6 bases in between. The germline V gene has CDR1 LGHNT and CDR2 FRNRAP. CDR3 in amino acids: CASGLAGTYNEQFF. The CDR3 nucleotides read TGTGCTAGTGGTTTGGCGGGAACCTACAATGAGCAGTTCTTC.

V is TRBV11-2 and J is TRBJ2-2; D remains unclear. The ends were cut back, 5 bases at V and 4 bases at J, with 14 bases in the middle. The CDR3 totals 15 residues. Germline CDR1 is SGHAT and CDR2 is FQNNGV. CDR3 in amino acids: CASSPRGPGTGELFF. In DNA form, the CDR3 reads TGTGCCAGCAGCCCCCGTGGTCCCGGCACCGGGGAGCTGTTTTTT.